The 13 T cell receptor beta chains presented below share a single source sample, sequenced in a study of cytomegalovirus exposure and HLA in healthy donors. The PCR was carried out with 60 Vbeta primers and 13 Jbeta primers. The data were produced by immunoSEQ multiplex PCR, yet TCRdb's version contains in-frame clones alone and is incomplete. The sample lists under 200,000 clones; 81% were seen once. Sequences were obtained from PBMCs. These receptor sequences come from a man aged 35 to 55 in good health and CMV-seropositive.

The rearrangement links TRBV7-2 to TRBJ2-3; 7 bases are a match to TRBD2. CDR1 SGHTA and CDR2 FQGNSA come from the germline V gene. V lost 1 base to trimming and J lost 1 base; unmatched junction nucleotides: 5. CDR3 size: 16 residues. CDR3 protein: CASSLVAGPGTDTQYF. The CDR3 nucleotides read TGTGCCAGCAGCTTAGTAGCGGGCCCGGGCACAGATACGCAGTATTTT.

The rearrangement links TRBV18 to TRBJ1-2; 9 bases align to TRBD1. Trimming removed 0 bases from V and 8 bases from J; junction bases left unmatched: 10. Germline-derived CDR1 and CDR2 are KGHSH and LQKENI. The CDR3 runs to 16 residues. This CDR3 reads CASSPPAVRDRVGYTF. For the CDR3, the DNA is TGTGCCAGCTCACCACCAGCAGTCCGGGACAGGGTAGGCTACACCTTC.

V gene TRBV9 combines with J gene TRBJ2-3; TRBD2 matches at 11 bases. The CDR3 sequence is 15 residues long. The J segment lost 4 bases and the V segment lost 2 bases, leaving 3 bases of the junction unmatched. CDR1 is SGDLS, CDR2 YYNGEE, per germline. Here the CDR3 reads CASSVLAGGADTQYF. The CDR3 DNA sequence: TGTGCCAGCAGCGTGCTAGCGGGGGGTGCAGATACGCAGTATTTT.

The J gene is TRBJ2-1, the V gene TRBV4-1; the match to TRBD2 covers 7 bases. The ends lost 4 bases at V and 6 bases at J; junction bases unmatched: 12. Germline lookup yields CDR1 MGHRA and CDR2 YSYEKL. The CDR3 extends over 16 amino acids. In DNA form, the CDR3 reads TGCGCCAGCAGCCCCCGGCGAGCGGGGCGAATCAATGAGCAGTTCTTC. Translation: CASSPRRAGRINEQFF.

The genes are TRBV5-1 and TRBJ1-5; D not certain. The CDR3 is made up of 10 amino acids. Looked up from germline, CDR1 is SGHRS and CDR2 is YFSETQ. V was shortened by 7 bases and J by 4 bases, with 3 bases between the two germline ends. The CDR3 reads CASENQPQHF. The CDR3 DNA reads as TGCGCCAGCGAGAATCAGCCCCAGCATTTT.

This clone was seen a handful of times. The rearrangement links TRBV4-1 to TRBJ2-5, with 8 nucleotides matching TRBD2. Germline loops: CDR1 MGHRA, CDR2 YSYEKL. The CDR3 runs to 15 residues. V was pared by 1 base and J by 4 bases, with 5 bases of the junction left unmatched. The CDR3 bases are TGCGCCAGCAGCCAAGCGCGGGAGGTGGTAGAGACCCAGTACTTC. Encoded protein: CASSQAREVVETQYF.

This chain uses TRBV6-7 with TRBJ1-5; 8 bases fit TRBD1. TRBV6-7 is an open reading frame whose function is uncertain. This CDR3 is 14 amino acids long. V lost 5 bases, J lost 6 bases, and 6 bases stayed unmatched. CDR3 loop: CASSHRTGFQPQHF. The CDR3 nucleotides read TGTGCCAGCAGTCACCGGACAGGGTTTCAGCCCCAGCATTTT.

This clone was picked up a small number of times. V gene TRBV28 combines with J gene TRBJ1-5, with 7 bases lining up with TRBD1. The CDR3 covers 16 residues. The J segment lost 7 bases and the V segment lost 3 bases, leaving 12 bases of the junction unmatched. CDR1 MDHEN and CDR2 SYDVKM come from the germline V gene. DNA of the CDR3: TGTGCCAGCAGTTTGGGTAGGGGGCTTAAGGGGCAGCCCCAGCATTTT. Its translation is CASSLGRGLKGQPQHF.

This clone was seen a single time. The chain couples TRBV5-1 to TRBJ2-5; D remains ambiguous. The DNA end is more similar to TRBJ2-7, so the J call may be wrong. Germline V gene lookup returns CDR1 SGHRS and CDR2 YFSETQ. The CDR3 length is 13 residues. The CDR3 here is CASSTDWDYEQYF. The CDR3 DNA is TGCGCCAGCAGTACCGACTGGGACTACGAGCAGTACTTC.

The rearrangement joins TRBV5-1 to TRBJ2-1; 10 positions agree with TRBD2. Germline V gene data show CDR1 as SGHRS and CDR2 as YFSETQ. V lost 1 base, J lost 9 bases, and 7 bases stayed unmatched. The CDR3 sequence is 15 residues long. The CDR3 bases are TGCGCCAGCAGCTTGCCCCTAGCGGGAGCTGGTGAGCAGTTCTTC. Translated: CASSLPLAGAGEQFF.

This clone was observed once. An end of the junction differs from the germline gene, which may be a read error. V is TRBV7-3 and J is TRBJ2-1, with 7 bases that match TRBD2. The CDR3 has 15 residues. CDR1 is SGHTA, CDR2 FQGTGA, per germline. The CDR3 is CASSPLGTTGREQFF. As DNA, the CDR3 is TGCGCCAGCAGCCCCCTGGGGACTACGGGAAGAGAGCAGTTCTTC.

This clone was counted only a few times. This chain joins TRBV28 and TRBJ2-7; perhaps TRBD1 as D (6 bases). The germline V and J ends were trimmed by 7 bases and 2 bases, with 9 bases remaining between them. The CDR3 has 12 residues. Germline V gene lookup returns CDR1 MDHEN and CDR2 SYDVKM. CDR3 sequence: CASNHRAYEQYF. CDR3 sequence (DNA): TGTGCCAGCAATCACAGGGCCTACGAGCAGTACTTC.

The V call is TRBV19, the J call TRBJ1-4; the D gene is possibly TRBD1 (5 bases). Between the trimmed V and J ends, which lost 3 bases and 8 bases, there was a span of 13 bases. The germline V gene encodes CDR1 LNHDA and CDR2 SQIVND (reference sequence). CDR3 length equals 14 residues. In DNA form, the CDR3 reads TGTGCCAGTAGTATTCGGGGGTTCGAAGAAAAACTGTTTTTT. Amino acids: CASSIRGFEEKLFF.